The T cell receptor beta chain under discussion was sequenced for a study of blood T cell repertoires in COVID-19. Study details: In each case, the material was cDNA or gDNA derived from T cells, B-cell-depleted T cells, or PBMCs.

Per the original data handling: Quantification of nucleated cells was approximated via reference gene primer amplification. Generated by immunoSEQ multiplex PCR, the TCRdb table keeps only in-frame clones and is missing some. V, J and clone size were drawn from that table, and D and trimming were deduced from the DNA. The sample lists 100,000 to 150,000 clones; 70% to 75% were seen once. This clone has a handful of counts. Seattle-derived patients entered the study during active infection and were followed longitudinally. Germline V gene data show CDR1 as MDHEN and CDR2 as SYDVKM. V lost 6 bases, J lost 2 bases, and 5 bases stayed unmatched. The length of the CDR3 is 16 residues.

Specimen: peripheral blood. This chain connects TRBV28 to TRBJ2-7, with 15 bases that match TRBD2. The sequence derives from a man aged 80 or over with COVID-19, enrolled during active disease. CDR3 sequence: CASSWTSGRATYEQYF. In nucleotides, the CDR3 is TGTGCCAGCAGCTGGACTAGCGGGAGGGCCACCTACGAGCAGTACTTC. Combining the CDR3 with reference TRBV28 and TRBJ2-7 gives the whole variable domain DVKVTQSSRYLVKRTGEKVFLECVQDMDHENMFWYRQDPGLGLRLIYFSYDVKMKEKGDIPEGYSVSREKKERFSLILESASTNQTSMYLCASSWTSGRATYEQYFGPGTRLTVT.